This T cell receptor beta chain was captured by sequencing in a study of cytomegalovirus exposure and HLA in healthy donors. Across the whole study: Sequencing of 150 million to 200 million T cells in an earlier analysis found some 100 million unique TCR beta sequences.

The CDR3 is 12 amino acids. CDR1 and CDR2 from the germline V gene are MRHNA and SNTAGT. V lost 5 bases and J 4 bases, leaving 9 bases between the germline ends. This clone was seen just once. What it recognizes is unknown. PCR involved 60 Vbeta and 13 Jbeta primers. Only in-frame clones appear in the TCRdb table, and some are missing; sequencing was by immunoSEQ multiplex PCR. The sample holds 80,000 to 90,000 clones, roughly 74% seen once. Regarding the study as a whole: Later analysis associated a missense DCLRE1C variant with TCR beta V- and J-gene trimming.

This chain joins TRBV6-4 and TRBJ2-7; D is unclear. The material sequenced was PBMCs. The sequence was collected from a man aged 35 to 55 in good health and CMV-seronegative. The DNA of the CDR3 is TGTGCCAGCAGTTGCACAGAATACGAGCAGTACTTC. Translation: CASSCTEYEQYF.